This T cell receptor beta chain was captured by sequencing in a study of cytomegalovirus exposure and HLA in healthy donors. Points from the study as a whole: The authors enumerated 180 or so TCR beta chains as linked to cytomegalovirus. Analysis was carried out at a later point, and it linked a missense DCLRE1C variant to TCR beta V- and J-gene trimming. Immune exposure information available was restricted to CMV serostatus.

This clone was seen many times. Antigen unknown. Between the trimmed V and J ends, which lost 6 bases and 0 bases, there was a span of 5 bases. The V gene's germline CDR1 is MNHNS and CDR2 SASEGT. This CDR3 has 12 amino acids. It was with 60 Vbeta and 13 Jbeta primers that the PCR ran. Some clones are missing from TCRdb's copy, which holds only in-frame ones; the method was immunoSEQ multiplex PCR. The data contain about 140,000 clones, 70% to 75% of them singletons. The V gene is TRBV6-1, the J gene TRBJ1-1; no clear D. Specimen: PBMCs. The source is a human donor in good health. The CDR3: CASSRLNTEAFF. The CDR3 region has the DNA TGTGCCAGCAGCAGGCTGAACACTGAAGCTTTCTTT.